In this sample, the clone carrying this T cell receptor beta chain turned up a few times. No antigen is known for it. Trimming took 7 bases from V and 3 from J; bases not matched to a gene: 6. The CDR3 covers 13 residues. CDR1 and CDR2 (germline): MRHNA, SNTAGT. The sample belongs to a study of OX40 agonist ivuxolimab in advanced cancers. Only in-frame clones appear in the TCRdb table, and some are missing; sequencing was by immunoSEQ multiplex PCR. The table shows roughly 18,000 clones, with 72% occurring only once. Findings and caveats of the study: Averaging showed that CD8+ T cells had more expanded clones than CD4+ did.

The V and J genes are TRBV6-4 and TRBJ2-7, with TRBD1 matching over 7 bases. Sequencing used CD4+ or CD8+ T cells sorted from blood, obtained in a trial of the OX40 agonist ivuxolimab. The clonotype originates from an adult with an advanced solid tumor such as melanoma, head and neck, liver or kidney cancer. For the CDR3, the DNA is TGTGCCAGCACTTGGACAGGCCACTACGAGCAGTACTTC. It translates to CASTWTGHYEQYF.